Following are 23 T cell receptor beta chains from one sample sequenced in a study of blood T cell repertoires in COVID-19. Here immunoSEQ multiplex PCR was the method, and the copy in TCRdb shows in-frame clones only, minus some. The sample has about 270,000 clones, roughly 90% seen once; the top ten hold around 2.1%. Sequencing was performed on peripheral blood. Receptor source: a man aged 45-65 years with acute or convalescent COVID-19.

DNA of the CDR3: TGTGCCACTAGGTGGCAGGGGCAAGACAATGAGCAGTTCTTC. It specifies CATRWQGQDNEQFF. The chain employs TRBV19 and TRBJ2-1, with a tentative D call TRBD1 (6 bases). The CDR3 loop spans 14 amino acids. Per germline, CDR1 LNHDA and CDR2 SQIVND (reference sequence). V shed 10 bases and J shed 5 bases, with 18 bases lying between them. Looking up the rest from reference TRBV19 and TRBJ2-1 gives the full variable domain: DGGITQSPKYLFRKEGQNVTLSCEQNLNHDAMYWYRQDPGQGLRLIYYSQIVNDFQKGDIAEGYSVSREKKESFPLTVTSAQKNPTAFYLCATRWQGQDNEQFFGPGTRLTVL.

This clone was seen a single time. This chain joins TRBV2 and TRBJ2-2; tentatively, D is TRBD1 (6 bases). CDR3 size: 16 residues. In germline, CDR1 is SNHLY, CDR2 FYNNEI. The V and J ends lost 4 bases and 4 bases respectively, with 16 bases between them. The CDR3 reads CASSGMGAVTTGELFF. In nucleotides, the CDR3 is TGTGCCAGCAGTGGTATGGGGGCCGTCACCACCGGGGAGCTGTTTTTT.

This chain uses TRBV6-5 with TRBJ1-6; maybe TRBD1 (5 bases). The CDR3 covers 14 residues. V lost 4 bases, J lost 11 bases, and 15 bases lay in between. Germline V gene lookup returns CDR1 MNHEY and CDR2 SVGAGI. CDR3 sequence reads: CASSSSPGRPPLHF. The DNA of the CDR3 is TGTGCCAGCAGTTCCTCTCCAGGGCGGCCACCCCTCCACTTT.

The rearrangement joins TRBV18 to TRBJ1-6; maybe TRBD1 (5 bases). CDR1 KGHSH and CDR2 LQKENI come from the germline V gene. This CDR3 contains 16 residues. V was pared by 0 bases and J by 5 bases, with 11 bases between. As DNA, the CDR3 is TGTGCCAGCTCACCACCGCCCCGGGGGAATAATTCACCCCTCCACTTT. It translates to CASSPPPRGNNSPLHF.

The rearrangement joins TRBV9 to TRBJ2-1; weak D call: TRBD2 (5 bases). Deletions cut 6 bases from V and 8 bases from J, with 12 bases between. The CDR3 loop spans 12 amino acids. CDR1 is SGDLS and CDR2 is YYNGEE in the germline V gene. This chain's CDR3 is CASTKAEDEQFF. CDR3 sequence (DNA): TGTGCCAGCACGAAGGCGGAGGATGAGCAGTTCTTC.

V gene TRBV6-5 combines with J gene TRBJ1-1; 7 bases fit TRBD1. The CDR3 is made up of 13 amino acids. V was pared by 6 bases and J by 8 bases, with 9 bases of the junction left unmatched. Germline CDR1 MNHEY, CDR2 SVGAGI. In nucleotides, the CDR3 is TGTGCCAGCAGAACCCTCACAGGGGTAGAAGCTTTCTTT. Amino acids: CASRTLTGVEAFF.

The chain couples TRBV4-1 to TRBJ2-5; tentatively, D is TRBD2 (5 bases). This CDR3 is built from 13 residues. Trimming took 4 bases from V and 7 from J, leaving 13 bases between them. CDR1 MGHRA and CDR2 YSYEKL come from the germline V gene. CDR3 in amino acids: CASSRGPEGTQYF. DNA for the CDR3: TGCGCCAGCAGCCGAGGGCCCGAGGGGACCCAGTACTTC.

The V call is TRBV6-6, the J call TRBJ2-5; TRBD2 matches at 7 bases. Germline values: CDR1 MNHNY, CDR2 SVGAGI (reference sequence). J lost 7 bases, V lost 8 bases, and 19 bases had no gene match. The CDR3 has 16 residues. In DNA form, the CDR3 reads TGTGCCAGCGGATCCCTCGGCCCAGCGGGGACCGGGACCCAGTACTTC. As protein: CASGSLGPAGTGTQYF.

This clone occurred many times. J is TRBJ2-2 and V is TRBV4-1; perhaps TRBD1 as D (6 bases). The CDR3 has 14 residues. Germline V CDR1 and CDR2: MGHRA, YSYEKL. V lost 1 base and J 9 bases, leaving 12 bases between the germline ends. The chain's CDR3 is CASSQVTRGRELFF. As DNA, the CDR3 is TGCGCCAGCAGCCAAGTCACCAGGGGCCGGGAGCTGTTTTTT.

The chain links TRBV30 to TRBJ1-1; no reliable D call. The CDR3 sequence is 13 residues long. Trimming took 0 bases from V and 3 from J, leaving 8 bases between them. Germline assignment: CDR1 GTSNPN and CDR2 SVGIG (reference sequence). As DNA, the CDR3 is TGTGCCTGGAGTGTTGGGGAGGACACTGAAGCTTTCTTT. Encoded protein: CAWSVGEDTEAFF.

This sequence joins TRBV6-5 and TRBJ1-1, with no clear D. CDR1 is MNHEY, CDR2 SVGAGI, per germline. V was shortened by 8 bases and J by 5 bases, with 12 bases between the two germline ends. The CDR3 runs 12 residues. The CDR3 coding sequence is TGTGCCAGCTGGCTGGGGAGGACTGAAGCTTTCTTT. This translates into CASWLGRTEAFF.

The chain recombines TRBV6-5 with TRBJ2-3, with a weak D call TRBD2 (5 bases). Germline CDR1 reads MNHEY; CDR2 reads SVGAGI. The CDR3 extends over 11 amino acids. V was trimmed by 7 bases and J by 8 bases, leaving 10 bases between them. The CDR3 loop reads CASNGESTQYF. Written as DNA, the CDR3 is TGTGCCAGCAACGGGGAGTCTACGCAGTATTTT.

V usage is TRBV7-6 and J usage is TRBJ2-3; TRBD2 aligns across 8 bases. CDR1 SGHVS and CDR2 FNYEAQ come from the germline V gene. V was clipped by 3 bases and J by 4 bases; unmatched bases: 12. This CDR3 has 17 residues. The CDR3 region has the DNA TGTGCCAGCAGCTTTTCCGGGACTAGATCCGTCGCAGATACGCAGTATTTT. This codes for CASSFSGTRSVADTQYF. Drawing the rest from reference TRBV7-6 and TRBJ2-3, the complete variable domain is GAGVSQSPRYKVTKRGQDVALRCDPISGHVSLYWYRQALGQGPEFLTYFNYEAQQDKSGLPNDRFSAERPEGSISTLTIQRTEQRDSAMYRCASSFSGTRSVADTQYFGPGTRLTVL.

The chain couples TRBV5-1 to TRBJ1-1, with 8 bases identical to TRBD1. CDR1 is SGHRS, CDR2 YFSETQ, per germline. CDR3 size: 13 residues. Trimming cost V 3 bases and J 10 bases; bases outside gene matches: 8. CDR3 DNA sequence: TGCGCCAGCAGCTCCATTACAGGGGGTGGAGCTTTCTTT. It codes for CASSSITGGGAFF. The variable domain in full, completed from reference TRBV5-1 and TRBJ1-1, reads KAGVTQTPRYLIKTRGQQVTLSCSPISGHRSVSWYQQTPGQGLQFLFEYFSETQRNKGNFPGRFSGRQFSNSRSEMNVSTLELGDSALYLCASSSITGGGAFFGQGTRLTVV.

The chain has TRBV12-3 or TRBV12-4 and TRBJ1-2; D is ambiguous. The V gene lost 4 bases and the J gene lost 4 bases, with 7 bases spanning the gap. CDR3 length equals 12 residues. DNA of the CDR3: TGTGCCAGCAGTTCTGTTCCCTATGGCTACACCTTC. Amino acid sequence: CASSSVPYGYTF.

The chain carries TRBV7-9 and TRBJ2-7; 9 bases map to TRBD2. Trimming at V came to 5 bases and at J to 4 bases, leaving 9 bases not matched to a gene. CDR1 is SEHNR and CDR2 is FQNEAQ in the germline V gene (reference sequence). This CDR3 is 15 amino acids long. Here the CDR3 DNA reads TGTGCCAGCAGCCCCCCACTAGCGGGTGGTTACGAGCAGTACTTC. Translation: CASSPPLAGGYEQYF.

The CDR3 DNA reads as TGTGCCGTATCCGGGACAGGGGGCTACGAGCAGTACTTC. The encoded protein is CAVSGTGGYEQYF. The genes are TRBV10-3 and TRBJ2-7, with 11 bases that match TRBD1. The CDR3 spans 13 residues. CDR1 and CDR2 (germline): ENHRY, SYGVKD. V was pared by 11 bases and J by 3 bases, with 6 bases of the junction left unmatched.

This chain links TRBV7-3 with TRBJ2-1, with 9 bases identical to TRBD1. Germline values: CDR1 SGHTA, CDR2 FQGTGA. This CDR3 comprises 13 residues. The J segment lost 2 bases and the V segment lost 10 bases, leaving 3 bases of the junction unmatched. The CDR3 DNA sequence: TGTGCCACGGGACAGGGAGCCTACAATGAGCAGTTCTTC. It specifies CATGQGAYNEQFF.

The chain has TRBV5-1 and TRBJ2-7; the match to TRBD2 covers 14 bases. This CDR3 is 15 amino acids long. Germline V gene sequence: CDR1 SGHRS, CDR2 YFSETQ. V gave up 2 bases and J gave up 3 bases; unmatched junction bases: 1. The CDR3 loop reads CASSFGLAGGYEQYF. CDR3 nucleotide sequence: TGCGCCAGCAGCTTCGGACTAGCGGGGGGCTACGAGCAGTACTTC. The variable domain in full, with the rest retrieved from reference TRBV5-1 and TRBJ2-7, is KAGVTQTPRYLIKTRGQQVTLSCSPISGHRSVSWYQQTPGQGLQFLFEYFSETQRNKGNFPGRFSGRQFSNSRSEMNVSTLELGDSALYLCASSFGLAGGYEQYFGPGTRLTVT.

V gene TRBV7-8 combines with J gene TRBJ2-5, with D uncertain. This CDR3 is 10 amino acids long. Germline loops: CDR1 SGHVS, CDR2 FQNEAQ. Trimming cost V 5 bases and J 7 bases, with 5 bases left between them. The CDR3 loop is CASSAGTQYF. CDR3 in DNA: TGTGCCAGCAGCGCCGGGACCCAGTACTTC.

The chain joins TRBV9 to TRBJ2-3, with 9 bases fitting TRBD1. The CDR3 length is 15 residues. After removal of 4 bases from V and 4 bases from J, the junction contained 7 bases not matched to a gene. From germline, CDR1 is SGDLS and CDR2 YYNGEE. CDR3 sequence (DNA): TGTGCCAGCAGCAAGGGGACAGGGATATCAGATACGCAGTATTTT. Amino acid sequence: CASSKGTGISDTQYF.

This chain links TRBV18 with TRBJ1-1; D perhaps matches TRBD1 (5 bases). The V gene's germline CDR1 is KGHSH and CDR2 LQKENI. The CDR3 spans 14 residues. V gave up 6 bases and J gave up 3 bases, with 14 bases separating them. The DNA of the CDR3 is TGTGCCAGCTCCCTAAGAACGGGGGACACTGAAGCTTTCTTT. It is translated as CASSLRTGDTEAFF.

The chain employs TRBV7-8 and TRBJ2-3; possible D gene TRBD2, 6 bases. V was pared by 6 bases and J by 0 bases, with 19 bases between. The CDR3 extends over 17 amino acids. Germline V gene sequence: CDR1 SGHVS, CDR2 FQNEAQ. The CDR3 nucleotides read TGTGCCAGCAGTCATCTAGGCGGCAGCGGGAGCACAGATACGCAGTATTTT. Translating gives CASSHLGGSGSTDTQYF. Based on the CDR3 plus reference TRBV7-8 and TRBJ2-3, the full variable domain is GAGVSQSPRYKVAKRGQDVALRCDPISGHVSLFWYQQALGQGPEFLTYFQNEAQLDKSGLPSDRFFAERPEGSVSTLKIQRTQQEDSAVYLCASSHLGGSGSTDTQYFGPGTRLTVL.